The text below deals with one T cell receptor beta chain. This CDR3 has 15 residues. Germline CDR1 reads SEHNR; CDR2 reads FQNEAQ (reference sequence). The V gene lost 2 bases and the J gene lost 3 bases, with 11 bases spanning the gap. The sample belongs to a study of blood T cell repertoires in COVID-19. Study-level information: Specimens from acute and convalescent COVID-19 originated in the United States, Italy and Spain. Nucleic acid was either cDNA or gDNA, and it came from T cells, B-cell-depleted T cells, or PBMCs.

In the original processing: For nucleated cells, counts were estimated from reference gene primer amplification. Assay used: immunoSEQ multiplex PCR; TCRdb lists only in-frame clones, some missing. V and J calls and clone size are as listed in that table; D and trimming were resolved from the DNA. The table has roughly 170,000 clones, approximately 74% seen once. The chain recombines TRBV7-9 with TRBJ2-1; TRBD2 is a possible D gene (5 bases). Source material: peripheral blood. This receptor was taken from an elderly woman with acute or convalescent COVID-19. CDR3 in DNA: TGTGCCAGCAGCTTACTTCTAGCCTTCTACAATGAGCAGTTCTTC. Amino acids: CASSLLLAFYNEQFF.